What follows is one TCR beta chain and its context. The antigen is not known. The data stem from a study of PD-L1 blockade in urothelial cancer. About the research overall: The patients had undergone anywhere from 0 to 3 prior chemotherapy regimens. Blood was subjected to analysis at 3 weeks (second dose) and 6 weeks following treatment start. Study results and caveats: Where pretreatment blood TCR clonality fell below the median, better survival was predicted.

Measured with immunoSEQ multiplex PCR; TCRdb has only the in-frame clones, and not every one. Of approximately 72,000 clones in the sample, around 86% are singletons; the top ten hold about 15%. The time point here: pretreatment peripheral blood. Urothelial carcinoma, locally advanced or metastatic, affected the patients. CDR1 is SEHNR and CDR2 is FQNEAQ in the germline V gene (reference sequence). This CDR3 is 12 amino acids long. After removal of 10 bases from V and 8 bases from J, the junction contained 7 bases not matched to a gene. The genes are TRBV7-9 and TRBJ2-3; 9 nucleotides line up with TRBD1. The sample in question was PBMCs, obtained around atezolizumab (anti-PD-L1) treatment. The sequence was collected from a man aged 60 to 75 with urothelial cancer. In nucleotides, the CDR3 is TGTGCCACCGGGACAGGGATTGGTACGCAGTATTTT. Translating gives CATGTGIGTQYF.